The 17 T cell receptor beta chains in this list originate from one sample, sequenced in a study of vaccination effects on CD4 cells after COVID-19. Some clones are missing from TCRdb's copy, which holds only in-frame ones; the method was immunoSEQ multiplex PCR. The data hold tens of thousands of clones, with around 77% observed a single time. Sequencing followed a ViraFEST assay step that expanded antigen-specific CD4+ T cells with viral peptide pools. Once cultured for nine to ten days, the cells underwent separation to obtain CD4+ T cells. Absence of prior SARS-CoV-2 infection characterized the vaccine recipients, who showed negative nucleocapsid antibodies. Which antigens these TCRs recognize remains unknown. Sequences were derived from CD4+ T cells from PBMCs cultured with HCoV-NL63 spike peptides, sampled before COVID-19 vaccination. All receptors derive from a human donor who received a COVID-19 vaccine.

The J gene is TRBJ2-5, the V gene TRBV7-9; 10 bases match TRBD2. Germline-derived CDR1 and CDR2 are SEHNR and FQNEAQ (reference sequence). Trimming at V came to 5 bases and at J to 1 base, leaving 7 bases not matched to a gene. The CDR3 loop spans 16 amino acids. Here the CDR3 reads CASSHQLAGPQETQYF. As DNA, the CDR3 is TGTGCCAGCAGCCATCAACTAGCGGGGCCCCAAGAGACCCAGTACTTC.

As to this clone: One end of the junction does not line up with germline, which may come from a read error. This chain links TRBV20-1 with TRBJ1-4; D is ambiguous. CDR3 length equals 8 residues. Germline CDR1 reads DFQATT; CDR2 reads SNEGSKA (reference sequence). The CDR3 region has the DNA TGCAGTGCTAGTTCCGGACTATTC. Translated: CSASSGLF.

The CDR3 reads CASSVTGKQYF. In DNA form, the CDR3 reads TGTGCCAGCAGCGTTACAGGGAAGCAGTACTTC. The chain joins TRBV25-1 to TRBJ2-4, with a weak D call TRBD1 (6 bases). The CDR3 totals 11 residues. V was cut by 6 bases and J by 13 bases, with 13 bases left in between. The germline CDR1 and CDR2 sequences are MGHDK and SYGVNS.

The rearrangement links TRBV30 to TRBJ1-5, with a possible D match to TRBD1 (6 bases). CDR3 size: 15 residues. V shed 0 bases and J shed 4 bases, with 13 bases lying between them. Per the germline V gene, CDR1 is GTSNPN and CDR2 is SVGIG (reference sequence). CDR3 bases: TGTGCCTGGAGTGTGAAAGGGACACTGAATCAGCCCCAGCATTTT. Encoded protein: CAWSVKGTLNQPQHF.

The V gene is TRBV7-3, the J gene TRBJ2-1; D possibly matches TRBD1 or TRBD2 (6 bases each). This CDR3 region has 15 residues. Germline V gives CDR1 SGHTA, CDR2 FQGTGA. V lost 1 base, J lost 4 bases, and 11 bases lay in between. CDR3 sequence reads: CASSLIGGSYNEQFF. The CDR3 DNA sequence: TGTGCCAGCAGCTTAATCGGGGGCTCTTACAATGAGCAGTTCTTC.

The J gene is TRBJ2-3, the V gene TRBV5-6; D gene uncertain. Trimming cost V 1 base and J 5 bases, with 11 bases left between them. The germline gives CDR1 SGHDT, CDR2 YYEEEE. The CDR3 length is 14 residues. The CDR3 is CASSLYRLGDTQYF. For the CDR3, the DNA is TGTGCCAGCAGCTTGTACCGGCTTGGAGATACGCAGTATTTT.

The gene calls are TRBV6-2 or TRBV6-3 and TRBJ1-5; D gene ambiguous. In germline, CDR1 is MNHEY, CDR2 SVGEGT. The CDR3 is made up of 13 amino acids. Trimming removed 6 bases from V and 0 bases from J, with 6 bases in between. The CDR3 here is CASSVYSNQPQHF. CDR3 sequence (DNA): TGTGCCAGCAGCGTTTATAGCAATCAGCCCCAGCATTTT.

V is TRBV5-1 and J is TRBJ2-3, with TRBD2 matching over 7 bases. The CDR3 totals 14 residues. Germline V CDR1 and CDR2: SGHRS, YFSETQ. Trimming removed 4 bases from V and 2 bases from J; junction bases left unmatched: 4. The CDR3 loop reads CASSRGGVTDTQYF. The CDR3 DNA is TGCGCCAGCAGCCGCGGGGGAGTCACAGATACGCAGTATTTT.

This chain joins TRBV9 and TRBJ2-6; no clear D gene. There are 15 residues in the CDR3. Germline values: CDR1 SGDLS, CDR2 YYNGEE. V lost 2 bases to trimming and J lost 0 bases, with 6 bases between them. The CDR3 here is CASSVISSGANVLTF. The CDR3 region has the DNA TGTGCCAGCAGCGTGATAAGCTCTGGGGCCAACGTCCTGACTTTC.

The chain recombines TRBV7-2 with TRBJ1-4; a weak D match, TRBD1 (5 bases). The CDR3 is 16 amino acids. Germline loops: CDR1 SGHTA, CDR2 FQGNSA. V was trimmed by 4 bases and J by 4 bases, leaving 16 bases between them. The chain's CDR3 is CASSSTSGLYNEKLFF. The CDR3 nucleotides are TGTGCCAGCAGCTCCACATCGGGACTTTATAATGAAAAACTGTTTTTT.

This clone was recorded only once. The DNA of the CDR3 is TGTGCCAGCTCACCTTTGCAGGGTGCGGACACTGAAGCTTTCTTT. This encodes CASSPLQGADTEAFF. The chain is built from TRBV18 and TRBJ1-1; D is perhaps TRBD1 (5 bases). Germline V gene lookup returns CDR1 KGHSH and CDR2 LQKENI. V gave up 3 bases and J gave up 3 bases, with 14 bases separating them. The CDR3 is made up of 15 amino acids.

The chain couples TRBV29-1 to TRBJ2-5, with D unresolved. The CDR3 runs 13 residues. The V and J ends lost 3 bases and 5 bases respectively, with 13 bases between them. In germline, CDR1 is SQVTM, CDR2 ANQGSEA. DNA of the CDR3: TGCAGCGTTGAGGAACCGGCTGTGGAGACCCAGTACTTC. It yields the protein CSVEEPAVETQYF.

The count of this clone is one. The chain has TRBV10-1 and TRBJ2-3; 10 bases align to TRBD1. CDR1 is WNHNN, CDR2 SYGVQD, per germline (reference sequence). CDR3 length: 14 amino acids. V gave up 5 bases and J gave up 3 bases; unmatched junction bases: 2. CDR3 amino acids: CASSRDRGTDTQYF. CDR3 nucleotides: TGCGCCAGCAGTCGGGACAGGGGAACAGATACGCAGTATTTT.

The CDR3 region is CASSLYGVSYNEQFF. In DNA, the CDR3 is TGTGCCAGCAGCTTGTATGGGGTGTCCTACAATGAGCAGTTCTTC. The gene calls are TRBV5-8 and TRBJ2-1, with D unresolved. V dropped 1 base and J dropped 1 base, with 9 bases sitting between them. The CDR3 is made up of 15 amino acids. The V gene's germline CDR1 is SGHTS and CDR2 YDEGEE. Looking up the rest from reference TRBV5-8 and TRBJ2-1 gives the full variable domain: EAGVTQSPTHLIKTRGQQATLRCSPISGHTSVYWYQQALGLGLQFLLWYDEGEERNRGNFPPRFSGRQFPNYSSELNVNALELEDSALYLCASSLYGVSYNEQFFGPGTRLTVL.

The rearrangement uses TRBV23-1 and TRBJ1-4; the D gene is possibly TRBD1 (6 bases). TRBV23-1 is assigned to the ORF class and has an uncertain function. V dropped 4 bases and J dropped 7 bases, with 13 bases sitting between them. CDR3 length: 14 residues. The CDR3 nucleotides are TGCGCCAGCAGTCCCGGGGGGCTGGGTGAAAAACTGTTTTTT. Translation gives CASSPGGLGEKLFF.

V gene TRBV19 combines with J gene TRBJ2-1, with 7 bases identical to TRBD1. After removal of 6 bases from V and 3 bases from J, the junction contained 5 bases not matched to a gene. The CDR3 spans 14 residues. CDR1 LNHDA and CDR2 SQIVND come from the germline V gene (reference sequence). The CDR3 here is CASSRGDSYNEQFF. The CDR3 DNA sequence: TGTGCCAGTAGCCGAGGGGACAGCTACAATGAGCAGTTCTTC.

This clone was seen a handful of times. This chain joins TRBV2 and TRBJ2-1; D gene uncertain. Germline values: CDR1 SNHLY, CDR2 FYNNEI. This CDR3 contains 14 residues. V was shortened by 8 bases and J by 1 base, with 12 bases between the two germline ends. CDR3 amino acids: CASSVDGSYNEQFF. Written as DNA, the CDR3 is TGTGCCAGCTCCGTTGACGGGTCCTACAATGAGCAGTTCTTC.